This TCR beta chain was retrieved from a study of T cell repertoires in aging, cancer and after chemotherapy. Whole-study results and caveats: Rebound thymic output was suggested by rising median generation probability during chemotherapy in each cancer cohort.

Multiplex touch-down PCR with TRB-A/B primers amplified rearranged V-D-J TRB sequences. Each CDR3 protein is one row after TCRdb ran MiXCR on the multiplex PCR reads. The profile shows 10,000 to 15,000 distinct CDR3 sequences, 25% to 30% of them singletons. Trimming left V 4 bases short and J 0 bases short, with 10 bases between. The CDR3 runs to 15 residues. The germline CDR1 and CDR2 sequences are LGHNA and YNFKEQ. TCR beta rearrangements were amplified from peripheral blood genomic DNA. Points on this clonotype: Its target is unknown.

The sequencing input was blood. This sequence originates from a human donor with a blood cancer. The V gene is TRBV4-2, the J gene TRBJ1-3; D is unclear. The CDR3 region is CASSPGRDSGNTIYF. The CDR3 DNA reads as TGTGCCAGCAGCCCCGGACGGGACTCTGGAAACACCATATATTTT.